A selection of T cell receptor beta chains follows, all from one sample in a study of cytomegalovirus exposure and HLA in healthy donors. Produced via immunoSEQ multiplex PCR; TCRdb's table is partial and in-frame only. The repertoire has 200,000 or so clones, 82% of them found once; the top ten carry under 7.5%. The specimen sequenced was PBMCs. The receptors derive from a woman in her 50s in good health and CMV-seropositive. Both conserved end residues are part of each CDR3. A D gene is named only where the DNA matches it firmly. Clone size is stated in some rows and not others, as once, few, many or a class when expanded.

V gene: TRBV28; clone size: NA; J gene: TRBJ2-7; D gene: TRBD2; CDR3 protein: CASSLWASGASYEQYF; CDR3 DNA: TGTGCCAGCAGTTTATGGGCTAGCGGGGCCTCCTACGAGCAGTACTTC
V gene: TRBV27; clone size: few; J gene: TRBJ1-1; D gene: NA; CDR3 protein: CASSLQGQNTEAFF; CDR3 DNA: TGTGCCAGCAGTTTACAGGGACAGAACACTGAAGCTTTCTTT
V gene: TRBV29-1; clone size: few; J gene: TRBJ1-1; D gene: NA; CDR3 protein: CSVSAGRTTEAFF; CDR3 DNA: TGCAGCGTTTCCGCAGGGAGGACCACTGAAGCTTTCTTT
V gene: TRBV5-8; clone size: NA; J gene: TRBJ1-5; D gene: TRBD1; CDR3 protein: CASSWDRGNQPQHF; CDR3 DNA: TGTGCCAGCAGCTGGGACAGGGGGAATCAGCCCCAGCATTTT
V gene: TRBV7-2; clone size: NA; J gene: TRBJ2-1; D gene: TRBD2; CDR3 protein: CASSLEVGLAGAIYNEQFF; CDR3 DNA: TGTGCCAGCAGCTTAGAGGTGGGACTAGCGGGGGCCATCTACAATGAGCAGTTCTTC
V gene: TRBV28; clone size: NA; J gene: TRBJ2-7; D gene: NA; CDR3 protein: CASIGREAYEQYF; CDR3 DNA: TGTGCCAGCATCGGACGGGAAGCCTACGAGCAGTACTTC
V gene: TRBV7-8; clone size: NA; J gene: TRBJ1-1; D gene: NA; CDR3 protein: CASSLARTAHEAFF; CDR3 DNA: TGTGCCAGCAGCTTAGCGCGGACAGCCCATGAAGCTTTCTTT
V gene: TRBV7-2; clone size: NA; J gene: TRBJ2-7; D gene: TRBD1; CDR3 protein: CASSGQVSSYEQYF; CDR3 DNA: TGTGCCAGCAGCGGACAGGTTAGCTCCTACGAGCAGTACTTC
V gene: TRBV6-4; clone size: once; J gene: TRBJ2-1; D gene: NA; CDR3 protein: CASSDGGTYNEQFF; CDR3 DNA: TGTGCCAGCAGTGACGGGGGGACCTACAATGAGCAGTTCTTC
V gene: TRBV28; clone size: few; J gene: TRBJ2-7; D gene: TRBD2; CDR3 protein: CASSPGLAVSYEQYF; CDR3 DNA: TGTGCCAGCAGTCCGGGACTAGCGGTCTCCTACGAGCAGTACTTC
V gene: TRBV11-2; clone size: few; J gene: TRBJ1-4; D gene: NA; CDR3 protein: CASRPGRANEKLFF; CDR3 DNA: TGTGCCAGCAGACCAGGGAGGGCTAATGAAAAACTGTTTTTT
V gene: TRBV5-1; clone size: once; J gene: TRBJ1-1; D gene: TRBD1; CDR3 protein: CASSLGRDRVNTEAFF; CDR3 DNA: TGCGCCAGCAGCTTGGGAAGGGACAGGGTGAACACTGAAGCTTTCTTT
V gene: TRBV5-1; clone size: NA; J gene: TRBJ2-1; D gene: TRBD1; CDR3 protein: CASSWTGDGNEQFF; CDR3 DNA: TGCGCCAGCAGCTGGACAGGGGACGGCAATGAGCAGTTCTTC
V gene: TRBV7-9; clone size: NA; J gene: TRBJ2-3; D gene: NA; CDR3 protein: CASSLSGSQGDTQYF; CDR3 DNA: TGTGCCAGCAGCTTAAGCGGATCCCAAGGAGATACGCAGTATTTT
V gene: TRBV2; clone size: few; J gene: TRBJ1-6; D gene: NA; CDR3 protein: CAIQTVYNSPLHF; CDR3 DNA: TGTGCCATCCAGACAGTGTATAATTCACCCCTCCACTTT
V gene: TRBV5-1; clone size: NA; J gene: TRBJ1-1; D gene: NA; CDR3 protein: CASSAGLLNTEAFF; CDR3 DNA: TGCGCCAGCAGCGCGGGACTGTTGAACACTGAAGCTTTCTTT
V gene: TRBV7-9; clone size: NA; J gene: TRBJ1-2; D gene: TRBD1; CDR3 protein: CASSLAGTGGAEDYGYTF; CDR3 DNA: TGTGCCAGCAGCTTAGCCGGGACAGGGGGCGCGGAGGACTATGGCTACACCTTC
V gene: TRBV2; clone size: few; J gene: TRBJ1-3; D gene: NA; CDR3 protein: CASTDTGLPGDGNTIYF; CDR3 DNA: TGTGCCAGCACTGATACCGGACTTCCCGGGGATGGAAACACCATATATTTT
V gene: TRBV12-5; clone size: few; J gene: TRBJ1-3; D gene: NA; CDR3 protein: CASGSGRGSGNTIYF; CDR3 DNA: TGTGCTAGTGGTTCTGGACGGGGCTCTGGAAACACCATATATTTT
V gene: TRBV6-1; clone size: NA; J gene: TRBJ1-1; D gene: NA; CDR3 protein: CASSALLGGGNTEAFF; CDR3 DNA: TGTGCCAGCAGTGCCCTGTTGGGGGGGGGAAACACTGAAGCTTTCTTT
V gene: TRBV28; clone size: once; J gene: TRBJ2-6; D gene: NA; CDR3 protein: CASNSYSGANVLTF; CDR3 DNA: TGTGCCAGCAACAGCTACTCTGGGGCCAACGTCCTGACTTTC
V gene: TRBV7-9; clone size: NA; J gene: TRBJ2-7; D gene: TRBD2; CDR3 protein: CSSSPARTSGSGEQYF; CDR3 DNA: TGTTCCAGCAGCCCAGCCCGAACTAGCGGGAGCGGCGAGCAGTACTTC
V gene: TRBV6-1; clone size: NA; J gene: TRBJ2-2; D gene: TRBD1; CDR3 protein: CASSGTGGTGELFF; CDR3 DNA: TGTGCCAGCAGTGGGACAGGTGGGACCGGGGAGCTGTTTTTT
V gene: TRBV5-1; clone size: NA; J gene: TRBJ2-7; D gene: TRBD1; CDR3 protein: CASSQETGGRSYEQYF; CDR3 DNA: TGCGCCAGCAGCCAAGAGACAGGGGGACGTTCCTACGAGCAGTACTTC
V gene: TRBV19; clone size: NA; J gene: TRBJ2-7; D gene: TRBD1; CDR3 protein: CASSIDLSRDRAYEQYF; CDR3 DNA: TGTGCCAGTAGTATAGATCTATCCCGGGACAGGGCCTACGAGCAGTACTTC
V gene: TRBV6-5; clone size: NA; J gene: TRBJ2-1; D gene: TRBD2; CDR3 protein: CASSSFRGGLSNEQFF; CDR3 DNA: TGTGCCAGCAGTTCCTTTCGGGGGGGCCTTTCGAATGAGCAGTTCTTC
V gene: TRBV7-7; clone size: NA; J gene: TRBJ2-5; D gene: TRBD2; CDR3 protein: CASSFTSGGIETQYF; CDR3 DNA: TGTGCTAGCAGCTTCACTAGCGGGGGGATTGAGACCCAGTACTTC
V gene: TRBV11-2; clone size: NA; J gene: TRBJ2-1; D gene: NA; CDR3 protein: CASSSGRDEQFF; CDR3 DNA: TGTGCCAGCAGCTCCGGTCGAGATGAGCAGTTCTTC
V gene: TRBV5-8; clone size: NA; J gene: TRBJ2-5; D gene: NA; CDR3 protein: CASSLGQSQETQYF; CDR3 DNA: TGTGCCAGCAGCTTGGGCCAGTCCCAAGAGACCCAGTACTTC
V gene: TRBV4-2; clone size: NA; J gene: TRBJ1-2; D gene: TRBD1; CDR3 protein: CASSQGDSGGYTF; CDR3 DNA: TGTGCCAGCAGCCAAGGGGACAGCGGTGGCTACACCTTC
V gene: TRBV5-4; clone size: few; J gene: TRBJ1-1; D gene: NA; CDR3 protein: CASSPPTDQTEAFF; CDR3 DNA: TGTGCCAGCAGCCCCCCGACAGACCAAACAGAAGCTTTCTTT
V gene: TRBV11-2; clone size: NA; J gene: TRBJ2-1; D gene: NA; CDR3 protein: CASSSRLRPNEQFF; CDR3 DNA: TGTGCCAGCAGCTCCAGACTGCGTCCCAATGAGCAGTTCTTC
V gene: TRBV9; clone size: few; J gene: TRBJ2-2; D gene: TRBD2; CDR3 protein: CASSVGLAPNTGELFF; CDR3 DNA: TGTGCCAGCAGCGTAGGACTAGCGCCGAACACCGGGGAGCTGTTTTTT
V gene: TRBV7-2; clone size: NA; J gene: TRBJ2-2; D gene: TRBD2; CDR3 protein: CASSPLGGIPGELFF; CDR3 DNA: TGTGCCAGCAGCCCACTCGGGGGGATTCCCGGGGAGCTGTTTTTT
V gene: TRBV7-9; clone size: few; J gene: TRBJ2-1; D gene: TRBD2; CDR3 protein: CSSSGLAGSSYNEQFF; CDR3 DNA: TGTTCCAGCTCTGGACTAGCGGGAAGCTCCTACAATGAGCAGTTCTTC
V gene: TRBV29-1; clone size: once; J gene: TRBJ1-1; D gene: TRBD1; CDR3 protein: CSASGQANTEAFF; CDR3 DNA: TGCAGCGCTTCGGGACAGGCGAACACTGAAGCTTTCTTT
V gene: TRBV2; clone size: NA; J gene: TRBJ1-5; D gene: NA; CDR3 protein: CASTPEGPGGNQPQHF; CDR3 DNA: TGTGCCAGCACCCCTGAGGGTCCAGGAGGCAATCAGCCCCAGCATTTT
V gene: TRBV5-1; clone size: few; J gene: TRBJ1-2; D gene: TRBD1; CDR3 protein: CASSLVGTGGGYTF; CDR3 DNA: TGCGCCAGCAGCTTGGTCGGGACAGGCGGCGGCTACACCTTC
V gene: TRBV23-1; clone size: NA; J gene: TRBJ2-5; D gene: NA; CDR3 protein: CASSHGACRETQYF; CDR3 DNA: TGCGCCAGCAGTCACGGTGCCTGTCGAGAGACCCAGTACTTC
V gene: TRBV15; clone size: NA; J gene: TRBJ1-2; D gene: TRBD1; CDR3 protein: CATSTRTGAYGYTF; CDR3 DNA: TGTGCCACCAGCACCCGGACAGGGGCGTATGGCTACACCTTC
V gene: TRBV11-2; clone size: NA; J gene: TRBJ2-3; D gene: TRBD2; CDR3 protein: CASSFSGGDTQYF; CDR3 DNA: TGTGCCAGCAGCTTTAGCGGGGGAGATACGCAGTATTTT
V gene: TRBV25-1; clone size: few; J gene: TRBJ2-6; D gene: TRBD1; CDR3 protein: CASSEDRVTSGANVLTF; CDR3 DNA: TGTGCCAGCAGTGAGGACAGGGTAACCTCTGGGGCCAACGTCCTGACTTTC
V gene: TRBV7-2; clone size: NA; J gene: TRBJ2-6; D gene: TRBD2; CDR3 protein: CASSLASGIPFGANVLTF; CDR3 DNA: TGTGCCAGCAGCTTAGCTAGCGGGATCCCCTTTGGGGCCAACGTCCTGACTTTC
V gene: TRBV13; clone size: few; J gene: TRBJ2-7; D gene: TRBD1; CDR3 protein: CASSLEGLGQATYEQYF; CDR3 DNA: TGTGCCAGCAGCTTAGAAGGTTTGGGACAGGCTACCTACGAGCAGTACTTC
V gene: TRBV25-1; clone size: NA; J gene: TRBJ1-5; D gene: TRBD1; CDR3 protein: CASSEGQGSNQPQHF; CDR3 DNA: TGTGCCAGCAGTGAAGGACAGGGTAGCAATCAGCCCCAGCATTTT
V gene: TRBV18; clone size: NA; J gene: TRBJ2-5; D gene: NA; CDR3 protein: CASSPPVSRKETQYF; CDR3 DNA: TGTGCCAGCTCACCACCGGTCTCTAGGAAGGAGACCCAGTACTTC
V gene: TRBV7-9; clone size: NA; J gene: TRBJ1-3; D gene: TRBD1; CDR3 protein: CSSSAGTGDTIYF; CDR3 DNA: TGTTCCAGCAGCGCAGGAACAGGGGACACCATATATTTT
V gene: TRBV28; clone size: NA; J gene: TRBJ1-2; D gene: NA; CDR3 protein: CASRPTAPYGYTF; CDR3 DNA: TGTGCCAGCAGACCAACAGCACCCTATGGCTACACCTTC
V gene: TRBV29-1; clone size: NA; J gene: TRBJ1-1; D gene: TRBD1; CDR3 protein: CSVGQGGTEAFF; CDR3 DNA: TGCAGCGTTGGACAGGGGGGGACTGAAGCTTTCTTT
V gene: TRBV11-2; clone size: NA; J gene: TRBJ2-1; D gene: NA; CDR3 protein: CASSLVHSGSYNEQFF; CDR3 DNA: TGTGCCAGCAGCTTAGTACATAGCGGCTCCTACAATGAGCAGTTCTTC